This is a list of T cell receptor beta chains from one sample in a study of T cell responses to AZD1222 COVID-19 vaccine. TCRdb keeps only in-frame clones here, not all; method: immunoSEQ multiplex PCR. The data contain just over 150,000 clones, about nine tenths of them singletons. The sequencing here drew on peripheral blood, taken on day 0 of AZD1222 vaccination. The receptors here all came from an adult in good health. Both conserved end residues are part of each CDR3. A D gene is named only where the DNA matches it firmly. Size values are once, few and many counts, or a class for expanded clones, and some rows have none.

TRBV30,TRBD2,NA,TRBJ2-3,CAWSVYGGRGTDTQYF,TGTGCCTGGAGTGTATACGGCGGGAGAGGCACAGATACGCAGTATTTT
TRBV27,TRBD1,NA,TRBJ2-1,CASSLDRSSYNEQFF,TGTGCCAGCAGTTTGGACAGGAGCTCCTACAATGAGCAGTTCTTC
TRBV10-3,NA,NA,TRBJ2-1,CAISDPGLLSGNEQFF,TGTGCCATCAGTGATCCGGGACTCCTATCAGGCAATGAGCAGTTCTTC
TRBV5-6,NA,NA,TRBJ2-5,CASSLRELWRETQYF,TGTGCCAGCAGCTTGAGGGAGCTTTGGCGGGAGACCCAGTACTTC
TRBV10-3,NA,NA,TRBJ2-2,CAISESVGLMVAGELFF,TGTGCCATCAGTGAGTCGGTGGGATTAATGGTGGCCGGGGAGCTGTTTTTT
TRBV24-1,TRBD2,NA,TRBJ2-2,CATAAGGETGELFF,TGTGCCACCGCGGCGGGAGGGGAGACCGGGGAGCTGTTTTTT
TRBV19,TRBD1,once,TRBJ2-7,CASSIQGGQGVTKDEQYF,TGTGCCAGTAGTATTCAGGGTGGGCAGGGGGTGACTAAGGACGAGCAGTACTTC
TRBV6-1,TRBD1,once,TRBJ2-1,CASSARNRGLGNEQFF,TGTGCCAGCAGTGCCCGGAACAGGGGTTTGGGCAATGAGCAGTTCTTC
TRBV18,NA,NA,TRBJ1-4,CASSRRAATNEKLFF,TGTGCCAGCTCCCGGCGGGCGGCAACTAATGAAAAACTGTTTTTT
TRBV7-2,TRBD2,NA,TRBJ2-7,CASSLAPPSGPYEQYF,TGTGCCAGCAGCTTAGCCCCGCCTAGCGGTCCCTACGAGCAGTACTTC
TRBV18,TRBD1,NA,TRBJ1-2,CASSQNQQGADYGYTF,TGTGCCAGCTCACAAAATCAACAGGGGGCGGACTATGGCTACACCTTC
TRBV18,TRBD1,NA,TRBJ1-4,CASSPRTGTNEKLFF,TGTGCCAGCTCACCTAGGACAGGGACTAATGAAAAACTGTTTTTT
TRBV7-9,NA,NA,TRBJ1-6,CASSLVRGNSPLHF,TGTGCCAGCAGCTTAGTCAGGGGCAATTCACCCCTCCACTTT
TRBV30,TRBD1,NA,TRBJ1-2,CAWSPGTGVGYTF,TGTGCCTGGTCTCCCGGGACAGGGGTGGGCTACACCTTC
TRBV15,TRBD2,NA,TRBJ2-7,CATSRGGLAGALYEQYF,TGTGCCACCAGCAGAGGGGGCCTAGCGGGAGCTCTCTACGAGCAGTACTTC
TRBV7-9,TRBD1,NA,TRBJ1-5,CASSPGQGSNQPQHF,TGTGCCAGCAGCCCGGGACAGGGGAGCAATCAGCCCCAGCATTTT
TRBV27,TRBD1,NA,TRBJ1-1,CASSRKGQGKTEAFF,TGTGCCAGCAGTCGCAAGGGACAGGGGAAGACTGAAGCTTTCTTT
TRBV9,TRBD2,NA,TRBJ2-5,CASNLAGGGQETQYF,TGTGCCAGCAACTTAGCGGGAGGAGGGCAGGAGACCCAGTACTTC
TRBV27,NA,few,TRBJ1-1,CASRLTVGAFF,TGTGCCAGCAGACTGACCGTGGGAGCTTTCTTT
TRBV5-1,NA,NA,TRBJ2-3,CASSLDSTDTQYF,TGCGCCAGCAGCTTGGACAGCACAGATACGCAGTATTTT